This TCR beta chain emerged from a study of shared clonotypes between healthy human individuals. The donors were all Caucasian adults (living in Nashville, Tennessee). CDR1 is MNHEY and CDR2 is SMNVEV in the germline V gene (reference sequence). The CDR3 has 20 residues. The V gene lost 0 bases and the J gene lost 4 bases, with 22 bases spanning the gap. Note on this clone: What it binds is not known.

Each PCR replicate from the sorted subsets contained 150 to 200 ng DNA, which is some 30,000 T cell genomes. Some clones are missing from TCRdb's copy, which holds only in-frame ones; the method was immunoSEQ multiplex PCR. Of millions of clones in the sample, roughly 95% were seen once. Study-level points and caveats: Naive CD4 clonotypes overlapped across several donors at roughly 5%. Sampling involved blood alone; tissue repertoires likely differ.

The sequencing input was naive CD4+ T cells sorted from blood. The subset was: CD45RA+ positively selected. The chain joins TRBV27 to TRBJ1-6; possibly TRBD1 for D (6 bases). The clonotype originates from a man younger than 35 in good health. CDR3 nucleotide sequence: TGTGCCAGCAGTTTATCGCGGTCCAGGGGTGACCCGCTATATAATTCACCCCTCCACTTT. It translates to CASSLSRSRGDPLYNSPLHF.